A selection of T cell receptor beta chains follows, all from one sample in a study of T cells after yellow fever vaccination. TCRdb analysed the 5' RACE reads with MiXCR anew, one entry per CDR3 protein. This sample has a few hundred thousand distinct CDR3 sequences, with roughly 21% found just once. Sequenced here: PBMCs, sampled 15 days after the yellow fever booster vaccination. Every receptor here comes from a man aged 25-40 years who received the YFV17D yellow fever vaccine. Both conserved end residues are part of each CDR3. Each record gives: CDR3 protein, CDR3 DNA, J gene, clone size, D gene, CDR3 length, V gene. The D gene is left open where the match is weak. Clone size is not always given. Where it is, it says once, few, many or a class for expanded clones.

CASSEQAFSGNTIYF	TGCGCCAGCAGCGAACAGGCTTTTTCTGGAAACACCATATATTTT	TRBJ1-3	.	.	15	TRBV5-1
CASSHGTDPSPLHF	TGCGCCAGCAGCCACGGGACAGACCCTTCACCCCTCCACTTT	TRBJ1-6	.	TRBD1	14	TRBV5-1
CSARFLAAPDLLNEQFF	TGCAGTGCTAGGTTCCTAGCGGCCCCCGACCTTCTCAATGAGCAGTTCTTC	TRBJ2-1	.	TRBD2	17	TRBV20-1
CSASGSREETQYF	TGCAGTGCTAGCGGGAGCCGGGAAGAGACCCAGTACTTC	TRBJ2-5	few	.	13	TRBV20-1
CASSLGLAGGVLYNEQFF	TGTGCCAGCAGCTTAGGGCTAGCGGGAGGGGTACTGTACAATGAGCAGTTCTTC	TRBJ2-1	.	TRBD2	18	TRBV7-2
CSVDGVDYEQYF	TGCAGCGTTGACGGGGTGGACTACGAGCAGTACTTC	TRBJ2-7	few	.	12	TRBV29-1
CASTFPAGLASIATQYF	TGTGCCAGCACATTCCCGGCGGGACTAGCCTCAATAGCGACCCAGTACTTC	TRBJ2-5	.	TRBD2	17	TRBV11-2
CSASRVAGEYEQYF	TGCAGTGCTAGCAGGGTAGCGGGAGAATACGAGCAGTACTTC	TRBJ2-7	.	TRBD2	14	TRBV20-1
CASSLVHTDTQYF	TGTGCCAGCAGCTTAGTACATACAGATACGCAGTATTTT	TRBJ2-3	.	.	13	TRBV7-8
CASSYGLIDRGSGANVLTF	TGCGCCAGCAGCTATGGTTTAATCGATAGGGGCTCTGGGGCCAACGTCCTGACTTTC	TRBJ2-6	.	.	19	TRBV5-1
CASSLDRGFGEAFF	TGTGCCAGCAGCTTGGACAGGGGGTTTGGTGAAGCTTTCTTT	TRBJ1-1	.	TRBD1	14	TRBV7-9
CASSSSGEWAGELFF	TGTGCCAGCAGTTCATCGGGGGAGTGGGCCGGGGAGCTGTTTTTT	TRBJ2-2	few	.	15	TRBV28
CASSLVSEYTEAFF	TGTGCCAGCAGCTTAGTAAGTGAATACACTGAAGCTTTCTTT	TRBJ1-1	.	.	14	TRBV7-2
CASSPPRDNYGYTF	TGCGCCAGCAGCCCCCCCCGGGATAACTATGGCTACACCTTC	TRBJ1-2	.	.	14	TRBV5-1
CSAQSGRTLNNEQFF	TGCAGCGCCCAGAGCGGGAGAACCCTAAACAATGAGCAGTTCTTC	TRBJ2-1	few	TRBD2	15	TRBV29-1
CASSPLGQPNEKLFF	TGCGCCAGCAGCCCGCTCGGCCAACCTAATGAAAAACTGTTTTTT	TRBJ1-4	.	.	15	TRBV4-3
CATSGGANTQYF	TGTGCCACCAGCGGGGGGGCGAATACGCAGTATTTT	TRBJ2-3	.	.	12	TRBV15
CASSPGQGTQPQHF	TGCGCCAGCAGCCCGGGACAGGGCACTCAGCCCCAGCATTTT	TRBJ1-5	.	TRBD1	14	TRBV5-1